The 26 T cell receptor beta chains below were found in one sample sequenced in a study of OX40 agonist ivuxolimab in advanced cancers. Libraries were prepared by immunoSEQ multiplex PCR; TCRdb keeps only in-frame clonotypes and omits some of them. The table shows tens of thousands of clones, with approximately 80% occurring only once. The sequenced sample was CD4+ or CD8+ T cells sorted from blood, obtained in a trial of the OX40 agonist ivuxolimab. These receptors came from an adult with an advanced solid tumor such as melanoma, head and neck, liver or kidney cancer.

The chain is built from TRBV12-2 and TRBJ1-1; the table names TRBD1, a call not compared with the DNA. TRBV12-2 is marked as a pseudogene. The CDR3 contains 15 residues. CDR3 sequence: CASRLAQGRSSEAFF. The CDR3 DNA follows: TGTGCAAGTCGCTTAGCGCAGGGGCGTTCATCTGAAGCTTTCTTT.

The chain combines TRBV2 with TRBJ2-3, with a possible D match to TRBD2 (6 bases). V lost 3 bases and J lost 6, with 10 bases in between. Germline V gene sequence: CDR1 SNHLY, CDR2 FYNNEI. This CDR3 is built from 13 residues. The CDR3 bases are TGTGCCAGCAGTGACCGCGGGGAGGATACGCAGTATTTT. As protein: CASSDRGEDTQYF.

A word on this clone: Additional DNA sequences in this sample encode the identical CDR3. This chain joins TRBV5-1 and TRBJ2-3; D not resolved. This CDR3 has 15 residues. CDR1 is SGHRS and CDR2 is YFSETQ in the germline V gene. The V end was cut by 0 bases, the J end by 3 bases, with 11 bases between. CDR3: CASSLGGLGTDTQYF. Written as DNA, the CDR3 is TGCGCCAGCAGCTTGGGTGGTCTAGGTACAGATACGCAGTATTTT.

The genes are TRBV28 and TRBJ2-4; TRBD2 aligns across 8 bases. V shed 2 bases and J 0 bases; nucleotides not matched to a gene: 3. CDR3 length: 16 amino acids. From germline, CDR1 is MDHEN and CDR2 SYDVKM. CDR3 amino acids: CASSLILAVAKNIQYF. DNA for the CDR3: TGTGCCAGCAGTTTAATACTAGCGGTAGCCAAAAACATTCAGTACTTC.

V and J are TRBV21-1 and TRBJ2-5; the table gives TRBD2 as D, unverified against the DNA. TRBV21-1 is shown as a pseudogene. This CDR3 contains 11 residues. CDR3 amino acids: CASIIRETQYF. DNA for the CDR3: TGTGCCAGCATCATTCGGGAGACCCAGTACTTC.

V and J are TRBV7-2 and TRBJ1-2; possible D gene TRBD1, 5 bases. Germline V gene sequence: CDR1 SGHTA, CDR2 FQGNSA. The CDR3 contains 14 residues. The V and J ends lost 5 bases and 2 bases respectively, with 12 bases between them. CDR3 residues: CASSPGLGNYGYTF. The CDR3 DNA reads TGTGCCAGCAGCCCAGGGCTGGGAAACTATGGCTACACCTTC.

Notes on this clone: Other nucleotide sequences from this sample produce the same CDR3. The V and J genes are TRBV18 and TRBJ2-1, with TRBD2 matching 12 bases. There are 13 residues in the CDR3. V shed 8 bases and J 5 bases; nucleotides not matched to a gene: 1. Germline loops: CDR1 KGHSH, CDR2 LQKENI. The chain's CDR3 is CASLAGGNNEQFF. The CDR3 region has the DNA TGTGCCAGCCTAGCGGGGGGGAACAATGAGCAGTTCTTC.

CDR3 residues: CASSIWTDSIGQPQHF. For the CDR3, the DNA is TGTGCCAGTAGTATTTGGACAGACTCAATTGGTCAGCCCCAGCATTTT. J is TRBJ1-5 and V is TRBV19; maybe TRBD1 (6 bases). Germline CDR1 and CDR2: LNHDA and SQIVND (reference sequence). The ends were cut back, 3 bases at V and 6 bases at J, with 18 bases in the middle. The CDR3 consists of 16 residues. The whole variable domain, remainder taken from reference TRBV19 and TRBJ1-5, is DGGITQSPKYLFRKEGQNVTLSCEQNLNHDAMYWYRQDPGQGLRLIYYSQIVNDFQKGDIAEGYSVSREKKESFPLTVTSAQKNPTAFYLCASSIWTDSIGQPQHFGDGTRLSIL.

In its sample, this clone was seen once. The chain links TRBV6-5 to TRBJ1-5, with D tentatively TRBD1 (6 bases). Germline V gene data show CDR1 as MNHEY and CDR2 as SVGAGI. This CDR3 contains 15 residues. V lost 5 bases to trimming and J lost 0 bases, with 11 bases between them. The CDR3 DNA reads as TGTGCCAGCAGTCAGGGGACCCTTAGCAATCAGCCCCAGCATTTT. Protein: CASSQGTLSNQPQHF.

This clone was detected once. The chain recombines TRBV19 with TRBJ1-2; the match to TRBD1 covers 8 bases. With V trimmed by 4 bases and J by 4 bases, 8 bases remained unmatched. The CDR3 contains 15 residues. Germline V lookup: CDR1 LNHDA, CDR2 SQIVND (reference sequence). The CDR3 DNA reads TGTGCCAGTAGTAGGGGGACCGGGACAGGCTATGGCTACACCTTC. It codes for CASSRGTGTGYGYTF.

This chain joins TRBV5-5 and TRBJ2-5; maybe TRBD1 (6 bases). This CDR3 comprises 14 residues. V shed 3 bases and J shed 1 base, with 10 bases lying between them. Germline V gives CDR1 SGHKS, CDR2 YYEKEE (reference sequence). CDR3 bases: TGTGCCAGCAGCTCCCAGGACAGCCAAGAGACCCAGTACTTC. Protein sequence: CASSSQDSQETQYF.

V and J are TRBV4-2 and TRBJ1-3; no definite D call. The germline CDR1 and CDR2 sequences are LGHNA and YNFKEQ. This CDR3 comprises 16 residues. The V end was cut by 1 base, the J end by 0 bases, with 10 bases between. The CDR3 spells CASSQVKGLSGNTIYF. The CDR3 DNA reads as TGTGCCAGCAGCCAAGTTAAGGGTCTCTCTGGAAACACCATATATTTT.

This CDR3 is CASSWLGLSGNTIYF. The CDR3 nucleotides are TGTGCCAGCAGCTGGCTAGGTCTCTCTGGAAACACCATATATTTT. J is TRBJ1-3 and V is TRBV7-9; no reliable D call. Germline V CDR1 and CDR2: SEHNR, FQNEAQ (reference sequence). The CDR3 has 15 residues. Trimming shortened V by 4 bases and J by 0 bases, and 10 bases separated the two germline ends.

This clone has only one observation. V gene TRBV7-2 combines with J gene TRBJ1-1; no reliable D call. Between the trimmed V and J ends, which lost 2 bases and 6 bases, there was a span of 10 bases. The CDR3 contains 13 residues. CDR1 is SGHTA and CDR2 is FQGNSA in the germline V gene. CDR3 in amino acids: CASSLQREAEAFF. In DNA form, the CDR3 reads TGTGCCAGCAGCTTACAACGGGAGGCTGAAGCTTTCTTT.

The chain carries TRBV7-2 and TRBJ2-2, with 14 bases identical to TRBD2. The J segment lost 7 bases and the V segment lost 7 bases, leaving 5 bases of the junction unmatched. The germline V gene encodes CDR1 SGHTA and CDR2 FQGNSA. This CDR3 has 15 amino acids. For the CDR3, the DNA is TGTGCCAGCACCCTGACTAGCGGGGGGGACGGGGAGCTGTTTTTT. This gives the protein CASTLTSGGDGELFF.

This chain uses TRBV11-2 with TRBJ1-4; no reliable D call. CDR1 and CDR2 from the germline V gene are SGHAT and FQNNGV. Trimming removed 3 bases from V and 7 bases from J, with 6 bases in between. The CDR3 runs to 12 residues. The CDR3 DNA sequence: TGTGCCAGCAGCTTCGTTTTTGAAAAACTGTTTTTT. Protein sequence: CASSFVFEKLFF.

This clone is labeled medium-sized. The rearrangement links TRBV10-1 to TRBJ1-6; D gene unclear. Germline V gene data show CDR1 as WNHNN and CDR2 as SYGVQD (reference sequence). The CDR3 totals 16 residues. Trimming removed 2 bases at V and 8 bases at J, with 16 bases between. The CDR3 DNA reads as TGCGCCAGCAGTGAGCAGGACCCCACTGTAGATTCACCCCTCCACTTT. Translating it yields CASSEQDPTVDSPLHF.

The rearrangement joins TRBV9 to TRBJ2-7, with unresolved D. The CDR3 runs 15 residues. CDR1 is SGDLS and CDR2 is YYNGEE in the germline V gene. V was shortened by 4 bases and J by 5 bases, with 19 bases between the two germline ends. Written as DNA, the CDR3 is TGTGCCAGCAGCCCCCGGGTAGTGGCTTGGAACGAGCAGTACTTC. It encodes CASSPRVVAWNEQYF.

This clone was found a few times. V gene TRBV10-3 combines with J gene TRBJ1-6, with TRBD1 identical over 7 bases. Looked up from germline, CDR1 is ENHRY and CDR2 is SYGVKD. The CDR3 has 14 amino acids. Germline trimming cut 3 bases from V and 6 bases from J; bases unmatched to any gene: 2. The CDR3 is CAISDRDSNSPLHF. The CDR3 nucleotides are TGTGCCATCAGTGACCGGGACAGTAATTCACCCCTCCACTTT.

This clone has only a few counts. The chain employs TRBV19 and TRBJ1-6; D is unresolved. The CDR3 loop spans 12 amino acids. V lost 3 bases to trimming and J lost 7 bases, with 4 bases between them. Germline CDR1 and CDR2: LNHDA and SQIVND (reference sequence). CDR3: CASSMRNSPLHF. In nucleotides, the CDR3 is TGTGCCAGTAGTATGAGAAATTCACCCCTCCACTTT.

The J gene is TRBJ2-2, the V gene TRBV7-6; 16 bases match TRBD2. V gave up 10 bases and J gave up 4 bases; unmatched junction bases: 9. CDR1 and CDR2 (germline): SGHVS, FNYEAQ. The CDR3 is 17 residues long. The CDR3 DNA reads TGTGCCATCTCGGGACTAGCGGGGGGGGCGAGCACCGGGGAGCTGTTTTTT. Amino acid sequence: CAISGLAGGASTGELFF.

The rearrangement links TRBV11-3 to TRBJ2-7; tentatively, D is TRBD2 (6 bases). This CDR3 contains 14 residues. V was cut by 1 base and J by 3 bases, with 10 bases left in between. Germline assignment: CDR1 SGHNT and CDR2 YENEEA. CDR3 in amino acids: CASSLGGGYYEQYF. CDR3 coding DNA: TGTGCCAGCAGCTTAGGAGGAGGGTACTACGAGCAGTACTTC.

The V call is TRBV5-1, the J call TRBJ2-7, with no clear D. The CDR3 spans 12 residues. Germline V gene data show CDR1 as SGHRS and CDR2 as YFSETQ. The V end lost 0 bases, the J end lost 6 bases, and 7 bases lay between the germline ends. The CDR3 bases are TGCGCCAGCAGCTTGGATCGGGCCGAGCAGTACTTC. Residues: CASSLDRAEQYF.

The J gene is TRBJ2-6, the V gene TRBV9, with 7 nucleotides matching TRBD1. Germline V gene lookup returns CDR1 SGDLS and CDR2 YYNGEE. The CDR3 totals 16 residues. V dropped 4 bases and J dropped 2; count of bases not matched to a gene: 6. CDR3 residues: CASSIDRETGANVLTF. The CDR3, as DNA: TGTGCCAGCAGCATCGACAGGGAGACTGGGGCCAACGTCCTGACTTTC.

CDR3 in amino acids: CASRAGPRSTDTQYF. The DNA of the CDR3 is TGTGCCAGCAGAGCGGGACCGCGGAGCACAGATACGCAGTATTTT. The chain has TRBV6-5 and TRBJ2-3; the match to TRBD2 covers 7 bases. Germline V CDR1 and CDR2: MNHEY, SVGAGI. Losses at the gene ends were 6 bases for V and 0 bases for J; bases not matched to a gene: 6. CDR3 length: 15 residues.

The chain recombines TRBV9 with TRBJ1-6, with 7 bases fitting TRBD1. The CDR3 covers 15 residues. Germline CDR1 is SGDLS and CDR2 is YYNGEE. Losses at the gene ends were 1 base for V and 8 bases for J; bases not matched to a gene: 6. CDR3 region: CASSVRDSLYSPLHF. In DNA form, the CDR3 reads TGTGCCAGCAGCGTAAGGGACAGTTTATATTCACCCCTCCACTTT.